This T cell receptor (beta chain) was profiled in a study of T cell changes during pregnancy in multiple sclerosis. Assay used: immunoSEQ multiplex PCR; TCRdb lists only in-frame clones, some missing. The table lists 70,000 to 95,000 clones, about nine tenths of them singletons. From germline, CDR1 is MNHEY and CDR2 SMNVEV (reference sequence). V shed 3 bases and J shed 3 bases, with 19 bases lying between them. This CDR3 comprises 17 residues. The TCR sequence derives from a female donor with multiple sclerosis, enrolled in a pregnancy study. V and J are TRBV27 and TRBJ2-3; D is possibly TRBD1 (6 bases). The specimen was CD4+ T cells from peripheral blood mononuclear cells, collected in the second trimester of pregnancy. The CDR3 DNA reads TGTGCCAGCAGTTTTTTTGGAATACAGGGACAAACAGATACGCAGTATTTT. Translation gives CASSFFGIQGQTDTQYF.